A single sample is the source of the 16 T cell receptor beta chains below, sequenced in a study of cytomegalovirus exposure and HLA in healthy donors. Primers: 60 Vbeta forward and 13 Jbeta reverse. Only in-frame clones appear in the TCRdb table, and some are missing; sequencing was by immunoSEQ multiplex PCR. Here the sample spans approximately 150,000 clones, approximately 80% being singletons. Sequenced material: PBMCs. The receptors were sampled from a woman between 35 and 50 years old in good health and CMV-seronegative.

The table lists this clone with a count of one. The chain combines TRBV6-1 with TRBJ1-2, with 12 bases aligning to TRBD1. Germline CDR1 MNHNS, CDR2 SASEGT. V gave up 5 bases and J gave up 6 bases; unmatched junction bases: 7. The CDR3 runs 15 residues. Here the CDR3 reads CASSKPGTGGHGYTF. The CDR3 DNA reads TGTGCCAGCAGTAAACCAGGGACAGGGGGCCATGGCTACACCTTC.

This clone turned up a few times. This CDR3 reads CASSVGVNTEAFF. DNA of the CDR3: TGTGCCAGCAGTGTAGGGGTGAACACTGAAGCTTTCTTT. The chain has TRBV6-1 and TRBJ1-1; possibly TRBD1 for D (5 bases). The germline gives CDR1 MNHNS, CDR2 SASEGT. V lost 4 bases to trimming and J lost 0 bases, with 6 bases between them. This CDR3 region has 13 residues.

The J gene is TRBJ2-1, the V gene TRBV5-6, with TRBD2 matching 11 bases. Per the germline V gene, CDR1 is SGHDT and CDR2 is YYEEEE. The CDR3 covers 12 residues. After removal of 4 bases from V and 15 bases from J, the junction contained 6 bases not matched to a gene. CDR3 DNA: TGTGCCAGCAGCCCTGTAGCGGGGGGGCTGTTCTTC. Its protein product is CASSPVAGGLFF.

There are a few counts of this clone. This chain links TRBV4-3 with TRBJ2-3, with 10 bases lining up with TRBD2. The V segment lost 4 bases and the J segment 7 bases; nucleotides outside the gene matches: 8. Germline CDR1 LGHNA, CDR2 YSLEER. This CDR3 has 15 amino acids. The chain's CDR3 is CASSPSAGGTHTQYF. The CDR3 DNA follows: TGCGCCAGCAGCCCCTCAGCGGGAGGGACTCATACGCAGTATTTT.

The rearrangement uses TRBV28 and TRBJ1-4; TRBD1 matches at 8 bases. Germline V gene lookup returns CDR1 MDHEN and CDR2 SYDVKM. The CDR3 spans 15 residues. Trimming at V came to 2 bases and at J to 3 bases, leaving 2 bases not matched to a gene. DNA of the CDR3: TGTGCCAGCAGTTTACCACAGGGGGCTAATGAAAAACTGTTTTTT. Its translation: CASSLPQGANEKLFF.

CDR3 protein: CASSSSGTRYNEQFF. The CDR3 DNA reads as TGTGCCAGCAGCTCATCCGGGACTAGGTACAATGAGCAGTTCTTC. The chain joins TRBV7-2 to TRBJ2-1; 8 nucleotides line up with TRBD2. Unmatched junction bases numbered 6, after V lost 4 bases and J lost 4 bases. This CDR3 comprises 15 residues. From germline, CDR1 is SGHTA and CDR2 FQGNSA. The full variable domain, with the rest looked up from reference TRBV7-2 and TRBJ2-1, is GAGVSQSPSNKVTEKGKDVELRCDPISGHTALYWYRQSLGQGLEFLIYFQGNSAPDKSGLPSDRFSAERTGGSVSTLTIQRTQQEDSAVYLCASSSSGTRYNEQFFGPGTRLTVL.

The chain employs TRBV12-2 and TRBJ2-5; the D call of TRBD1 is as the table states it, not checked on the DNA. TRBV12-2 is shown as a pseudogene. The CDR3 has 17 residues. CDR3 sequence (DNA): TGTGCAAGTCGCTTAGCGGAAAGAGGGGGCTTTCAAGAGACCCAGTACTTC. Translated, it gives CASRLAERGGFQETQYF.

The rearrangement joins TRBV6-1 to TRBJ1-5; 11 bases align to TRBD1. The CDR3 sequence is 14 residues long. V gave up 6 bases and J gave up 7 bases; unmatched junction bases: 5. CDR1 is MNHNS and CDR2 is SASEGT in the germline V gene. The CDR3 reads CASRARDRGQPQHF. The CDR3 bases are TGTGCCAGCAGGGCCCGGGACAGGGGGCAGCCCCAGCATTTT.

This clone was seen a handful of times. The chain couples TRBV6-1 to TRBJ2-7; 7 nucleotides align to TRBD2. CDR3 size: 15 residues. Germline CDR1 reads MNHNS; CDR2 reads SASEGT. J was trimmed by 3 bases and V by 0 bases; bases with no gene match: 5. The CDR3 protein is CASSEAYGEGYEQYF. The CDR3 nucleotides read TGTGCCAGCAGTGAAGCTTACGGGGAGGGCTACGAGCAGTACTTC.

The J gene is TRBJ2-2, the V gene TRBV18; maybe TRBD1 (5 bases). CDR1 and CDR2 from the germline V gene are KGHSH and LQKENI. The CDR3 extends over 14 amino acids. Deletions cut 5 bases from V and 3 bases from J, with 10 bases between. CDR3 residues: CASSSDSYTGELFF. The CDR3 DNA sequence: TGTGCCAGCTCATCAGACAGTTACACCGGGGAGCTGTTTTTT.

This chain joins TRBV7-9 and TRBJ2-5, with D tentatively TRBD1 (6 bases). Germline CDR1 SEHNR, CDR2 FQNEAQ (reference sequence). The CDR3 has 16 residues. With 5 bases removed from V and 2 bases from J, the gap between germline ends came to 18 bases. Here the CDR3 reads CASSLRGSGAQETQYF. DNA for the CDR3: TGTGCCAGCAGCCTCAGGGGATCCGGGGCACAAGAGACCCAGTACTTC.

This clone has only one observation. The chain carries TRBV5-4 and TRBJ2-1; D remains ambiguous. V lost 4 bases to trimming and J lost 1 base, with 15 bases between them. CDR1 is SGHNT and CDR2 is YYREEE in the germline V gene (reference sequence). The CDR3 is 16 amino acids. This CDR3 reads CASSELSPASYNEQFF. In DNA form, the CDR3 reads TGTGCCAGCAGCGAACTATCACCAGCGTCCTACAATGAGCAGTTCTTC.

The chain links TRBV7-2 to TRBJ2-1, with a possible D match to TRBD1 (5 bases). Germline loops: CDR1 SGHTA, CDR2 FQGNSA. The CDR3 has 13 amino acids. V was clipped by 3 bases and J by 12 bases, with 15 bases between them. The CDR3 DNA sequence: TGTGCCAGCAGCTTCGACGGTGGGGCCCCGCAGTTCTTC. This sequence encodes CASSFDGGAPQFF. The complete variable domain, with remaining parts taken from reference TRBV7-2 and TRBJ2-1, reads GAGVSQSPSNKVTEKGKDVELRCDPISGHTALYWYRQSLGQGLEFLIYFQGNSAPDKSGLPSDRFSAERTGGSVSTLTIQRTQQEDSAVYLCASSFDGGAPQFFGPGTRLTVL.

This sequence joins TRBV16 and TRBJ1-1, with D possibly matching TRBD1 (5 bases). Germline values: CDR1 KGHSY, CDR2 FQNENV. The CDR3 is made up of 13 amino acids. V was pared by 0 bases and J by 4 bases, with 6 bases between. CDR3 DNA: TGTGCCAGCAGCCAATCGGGGGGCACTGAAGCTTTCTTT. Its protein product is CASSQSGGTEAFF. The variable domain in full, completed from reference TRBV16 and TRBJ1-1, reads GEEVAQTPKHLVRGEGQKAKLYCAPIKGHSYVFWYQQVLKNEFKFLISFQNENVFDETGMPKERFSAKCLPNSPCSLEIQATKLEDSAVYFCASSQSGGTEAFFGQGTRLTVV.

The chain is built from TRBV30 and TRBJ2-2, with D possibly matching TRBD2 (6 bases). Germline CDR1 and CDR2: GTSNPN and SVGIG (reference sequence). The CDR3 spans 12 residues. Trimming pared 4 bases from V and 6 bases from J, leaving 9 bases between. CDR3 protein: CAWTTGAGELFF. DNA for the CDR3: TGTGCCTGGACTACGGGGGCCGGGGAGCTGTTTTTT.

This clone was counted only a few times. The chain recombines TRBV7-8 with TRBJ1-4; D possibly corresponds to TRBD1 (5 bases). This CDR3 contains 15 residues. The germline V and J ends were trimmed by 5 bases and 8 bases, with 18 bases remaining between them. The V gene's germline CDR1 is SGHVS and CDR2 FQNEAQ. CDR3 in amino acids: CASSPEAQGGEKLFF. CDR3 sequence (DNA): TGTGCCAGCAGCCCCGAGGCCCAGGGAGGCGAAAAACTGTTTTTT.